The rows below give T cell receptor beta chains drawn from one sample of a study of blood T cell repertoires in COVID-19. Produced via immunoSEQ multiplex PCR; TCRdb's table is partial and in-frame only. This table has about 270,000 clones, 80% to 90% appearing once. Sequencing used PBMCs or T cells enriched from blood (not recorded which). The receptor source for this set is a young woman who had recovered from COVID-19. The CDR3 runs from the conserved cysteine through the conserved F or W. Fields, in order: J gene, V gene, CDR3 protein.

>TRBJ1-1|TRBV14
CASRTFMNTEAFF
>TRBJ1-1|TRBV10-3
CAISGGGLSEAFF
>TRBJ2-3|TRBV5-1
CASSLGAGGHDTQYF
>TRBJ2-6|TRBV6-2/TRBV6-3
CASSYLSGANVLTF
>TRBJ2-1|TRBV6-4
CASSRSGGDGEQFF
>TRBJ1-1|TRBV10-3
CAISESLPGYTEAFF
>TRBJ1-2|TRBV30
CAWSVGGTYGYTF
>TRBJ2-3|TRBV10-3
CAISGGLAGGRTDTQYF
>TRBJ1-1|TRBV27
CASSWGQATEAFF
>TRBJ2-5|TRBV5-1
CASSLGLAGVPETQYF
>TRBJ1-1|TRBV11-2
CASSLGAVVNTEAFF
>TRBJ2-1|TRBV4-1
CASSSAGRLAGAPGEQFF
>TRBJ1-1|TRBV5-6
CASSLGGRAAFF
>TRBJ1-1|TRBV5-1
CASSSRQGATEAFF
>TRBJ1-3|TRBV6-9
CASSPSGIPRNTIYF
>TRBJ2-1|TRBV9
CASSPSGGYNEQFF
>TRBJ1-1|TRBV28
CASGGAGNQAFF
>TRBJ2-7|TRBV9
CASSPWGLAGAKHYEQYF
>TRBJ1-5|TRBV19
CASTLRGGSNQPQHF
>TRBJ2-1|TRBV20-1
CSASQGSEQFF
>TRBJ2-2|TRBV14
CASSRVGQRYGELFF
>TRBJ1-4|TRBV10-1
CASSEGGLNEKLFF
>TRBJ1-3|TRBV2
CASRGTTSGNTIYF
>TRBJ2-7|TRBV6-6
CASSRGQNYEQYF
>TRBJ2-3|TRBV29-1
CSATSGTDTQYF
>TRBJ2-1|TRBV7-8
CASSLGDYPYNEQFF
>TRBJ2-4|TRBV2
CASRGTSGGENIQYF
>TRBJ2-2|TRBV24-1
CATFKTLGDGELFF
>TRBJ1-5|TRBV7-2
CASSLGAGGNQPQHF
>TRBJ1-6|TRBV3-1/TRBV3-2
CASSRGGVNSPLHF
>TRBJ2-5|TRBV2
CASGSSGGQETQYF
>TRBJ2-1|TRBV5-1
CASSLAIGSEQFF
>TRBJ2-1|TRBV7-2
CASSLTSGYNEQFF
>TRBJ1-1|TRBV27
CASSLQGKNTEAFF
>TRBJ2-7|TRBV5-4
CASSSRSGGAIEQYF
>TRBJ2-2|TRBV10-2
CATGGNTGELFF
>TRBJ2-5|TRBV11-3
CASSVGFAGREETQYF
>TRBJ2-7|TRBV25-1
CASSEYRGQGAREQYF
>TRBJ1-5|TRBV4-1
CASSQGGQPQHF
>TRBJ1-5|TRBV4-1
CASSHFLRTGGYLNQPQHF